Reported below is one T cell receptor beta chain. The target antigen is unknown. TCRdb analysed the 5' RACE reads with MiXCR anew, one entry per CDR3 protein. The sample carries hundreds of thousands of distinct CDR3 sequences, approximately 27% recorded once. From germline, CDR1 is KGHDR and CDR2 SFDVKD. The CDR3 extends over 15 amino acids. V lost 4 bases to trimming and J lost 3 bases, with 11 bases between them. This sample was included in a study of T-cell memory formation after mild COVID-19. Regarding the study as a whole: Clones from the second wave (peaking day 37) had unconfirmed SARS-CoV-2 specificity.

Sequencing was done on a sample of PBMCs or a T cell subset sorted from them (not recorded which). The clonotype comes from an adult woman who had mild COVID-19 (a few samples of this study predate the infection). Cell type and time point are not known. The chain joins TRBV24-1 to TRBJ1-4, with D possibly being TRBD1 (5 bases). The DNA for the CDR3 is TGTGCCACCAGTGAATCAGGGACCTCTAATGAAAAACTGTTTTTT. This translates into CATSESGTSNEKLFF.